The 6 T cell receptor beta chains listed next were all sequenced from one sample in a study of OX40 agonist ivuxolimab in advanced cancers. The protocol was immunoSEQ multiplex PCR, while the TCRdb copy is restricted to in-frame clones and leaves out a portion. The sample consists of some 41,000 clones, about nine tenths of them appearing once. Source: CD4+ or CD8+ T cells sorted from blood, taken in a trial of the OX40 agonist ivuxolimab. The origin of the receptors is an adult with an advanced solid tumor such as melanoma, head and neck, liver or kidney cancer.

The chain uses TRBV5-6 and TRBJ2-4, with a tentative D call TRBD2 (6 bases). The V end lost 1 base, the J end lost 0 bases, and 8 bases lay between the germline ends. The CDR3 extends over 15 amino acids. CDR1 and CDR2 (germline): SGHDT, YYEEEE. CDR3 nucleotide sequence: TGTGCCAGCAGCTTGTGGGGGGTAGCCAAAAACATTCAGTACTTC. It specifies CASSLWGVAKNIQYF.

The gene calls are TRBV7-9 and TRBJ1-5; D call uncertain. Trimming stripped 5 bases from V and 6 bases from J, with 14 bases between. This CDR3 is 14 amino acids long. The V gene's germline CDR1 is SEHNR and CDR2 FQNEAQ (reference sequence). The CDR3 here is CASSGTGDAQPQHF. The CDR3 bases are TGTGCCAGCAGCGGAACCGGGGATGCTCAGCCCCAGCATTTT.

The chain combines TRBV5-1 with TRBJ2-5; D unresolved. This CDR3 region has 12 residues. CDR1 is SGHRS, CDR2 YFSETQ, per germline. The V and J ends lost 3 bases and 8 bases respectively, with 11 bases between them. In DNA form, the CDR3 reads TGCGCCAGCAGCTCGACTCTTGGTACCCAGTACTTC. Translated, it gives CASSSTLGTQYF.

The chain couples TRBV5-4 to TRBJ2-5; 8 nucleotides agree with TRBD1. Trimming at V came to 2 bases and at J to 4 bases, leaving 4 bases not matched to a gene. CDR3 size: 14 residues. Germline assignment: CDR1 SGHNT and CDR2 YYREEE (reference sequence). In DNA form, the CDR3 reads TGTGCCAGCAGCTTCCTCACAGGGGGAGAGACCCAGTACTTC. It translates to CASSFLTGGETQYF.

The J gene is TRBJ1-2, the V gene TRBV5-4, with 11 bases matching TRBD1. The CDR3 is made up of 15 amino acids. V lost 3 bases to trimming and J lost 6 bases; unmatched junction nucleotides: 7. CDR1 SGHNT and CDR2 YYREEE come from the germline V gene (reference sequence). The CDR3 DNA is TGTGCCAGCAGCTCAATACGGGACAGGGGGAATGGCTACACCTTC. Amino acids: CASSSIRDRGNGYTF.

The chain employs TRBV6-1 and TRBJ2-3, with 8 bases fitting TRBD1. The CDR3 covers 15 residues. CDR1 and CDR2 (germline): MNHNS, SASEGT. V lost 6 bases, J lost 4 bases, and 9 bases stayed unmatched. CDR3 protein: CASSLDRVTPDTQYF. The CDR3 nucleotides are TGTGCCAGCAGCTTGGACAGGGTAACGCCAGATACGCAGTATTTT.